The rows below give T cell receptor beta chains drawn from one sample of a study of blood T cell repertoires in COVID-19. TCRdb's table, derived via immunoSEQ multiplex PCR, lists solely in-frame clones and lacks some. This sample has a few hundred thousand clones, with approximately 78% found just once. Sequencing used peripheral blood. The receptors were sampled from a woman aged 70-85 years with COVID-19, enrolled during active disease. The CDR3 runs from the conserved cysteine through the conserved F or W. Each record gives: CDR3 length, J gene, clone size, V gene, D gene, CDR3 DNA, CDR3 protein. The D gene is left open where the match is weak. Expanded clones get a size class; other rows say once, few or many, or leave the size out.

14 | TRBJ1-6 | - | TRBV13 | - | TGTGCCAGCAGCCCTGGACAGTATAATTCACCCCTCCACTTT | CASSPGQYNSPLHF
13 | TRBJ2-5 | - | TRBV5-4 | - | TGTGCCAGCAGCTTGGCTAGGGGTAAGACCCAGTACTTC | CASSLARGKTQYF
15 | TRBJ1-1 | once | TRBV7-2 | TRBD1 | TGTGCCAGCAGCCTAACCAGGACAGGTCCCACTGAAGCTTTCTTT | CASSLTRTGPTEAFF
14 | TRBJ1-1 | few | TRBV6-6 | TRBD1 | TGTGCCAGCGAAAAGAACAACAGGGGCACTGAAGCTTTCTTT | CASEKNNRGTEAFF
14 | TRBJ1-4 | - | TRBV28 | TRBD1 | TGTGCCAGCAGTCCGACAGGGGGTTCTGAAAAACTGTTTTTT | CASSPTGGSEKLFF
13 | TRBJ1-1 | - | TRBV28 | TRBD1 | TGTGCCAGCAGACTCGGGACAGCTAGAGAAGCTTTCTTT | CASRLGTAREAFF
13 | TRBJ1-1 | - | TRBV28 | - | TGTGCCAGCAGTTTGCGCGAGAACACTGAAGCTTTCTTT | CASSLRENTEAFF
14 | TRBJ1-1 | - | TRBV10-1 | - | TGCGCCAGCAGTGAGCGGCAGGGGAACACTGAAGCTTTCTTT | CASSERQGNTEAFF
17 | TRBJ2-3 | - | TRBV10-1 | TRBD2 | TGCGCCAGCAGTGAGTCTGATAGCGGGAGTTTAGTAGATACGCAGTATTTT | CASSESDSGSLVDTQYF
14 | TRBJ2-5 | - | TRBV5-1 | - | TGCGCCAGCAGCTTGGGCGGGGAAAAAGAGACCCAGTACTTC | CASSLGGEKETQYF
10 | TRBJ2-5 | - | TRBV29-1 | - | TGCAGCGTTGGGAGGGAGACCCAGTACTTC | CSVGRETQYF
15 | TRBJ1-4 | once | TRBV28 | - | TGTGCCAGTTCCTTCGCGGGGGCAACTAATGAAAAACTGTTTTTT | CASSFAGATNEKLFF
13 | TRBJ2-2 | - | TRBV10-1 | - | TGCGCCAGCAGACAGCCCCCGGCCGGGGAGCTGTTTTTT | CASRQPPAGELFF
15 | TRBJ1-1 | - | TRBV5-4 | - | TGTGCCAGCAGCTTGTGGGGCCCGTGGGACACTGAAGCTTTCTTT | CASSLWGPWDTEAFF
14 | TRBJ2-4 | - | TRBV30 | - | TGTGCCTGGACCCCAGGGCAGGCCAAAAACATTCAGTACTTC | CAWTPGQAKNIQYF
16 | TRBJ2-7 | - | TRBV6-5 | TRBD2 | TGTGCCAGCAGTTACTCTGTCCGCGGGAGTGCATACGAGCAGTACTTC | CASSYSVRGSAYEQYF
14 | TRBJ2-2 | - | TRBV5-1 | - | TGCGCCAGCGACCGGAGTAGCGGCACCGGGGAGCTGTTTTTT | CASDRSSGTGELFF
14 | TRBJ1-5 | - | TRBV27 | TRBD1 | TGTGCCAGCGGGCGGGACAGCAAAATCACGCCCCAGCATTTT | CASGRDSKITPQHF
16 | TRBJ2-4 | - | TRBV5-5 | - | TGTGCCAGCAGCTTGCCATTACGAGGAACGCAAGACATTCAGTACTTC | CASSLPLRGTQDIQYF
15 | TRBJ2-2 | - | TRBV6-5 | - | TGTGCCAGCAGAACAGGGCGGTCGAACACCGGGGAGCTGTTTTTT | CASRTGRSNTGELFF
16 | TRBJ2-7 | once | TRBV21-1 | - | TGTGCCAGCAACTCGACCGACAGGGGAGATCGGAGCGAGCAGTACTTC | CASNSTDRGDRSEQYF
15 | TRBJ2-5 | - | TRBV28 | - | TGTGCCAGCTCATCGAATAGGGGTAGGCAAGAGACCCAGTACTTC | CASSSNRGRQETQYF